This TCR beta chain was captured in a study of T cell repertoires in MIS-A myocarditis. Repertoires were generated with immunoSEQ multiplex PCR, while TCRdb's copy carries only in-frame clones and drops some. The sample shows some 10,000 clones, around 89% of them seen only once. The V gene end was trimmed by 1 base and the J gene end by 6 bases; junction bases not matched to a gene: 4. CDR1 is LGHNA, CDR2 YNFKEQ, per germline. The CDR3 runs 16 residues. This chain uses TRBV4-2 with TRBJ2-3; 13 bases are shared with TRBD2. Sequences were obtained from thoracic lymph node tissue obtained at autopsy. This receptor was identified in a man aged 18 to 35 with fulminant myocarditis from multisystem inflammatory syndrome in adults (MIS-A) after COVID-19. The CDR3: CASSQGLAGGEDTQYF. The CDR3 DNA follows: TGTGCCAGCAGCCAAGGACTAGCGGGGGGAGAGGATACGCAGTATTTT.